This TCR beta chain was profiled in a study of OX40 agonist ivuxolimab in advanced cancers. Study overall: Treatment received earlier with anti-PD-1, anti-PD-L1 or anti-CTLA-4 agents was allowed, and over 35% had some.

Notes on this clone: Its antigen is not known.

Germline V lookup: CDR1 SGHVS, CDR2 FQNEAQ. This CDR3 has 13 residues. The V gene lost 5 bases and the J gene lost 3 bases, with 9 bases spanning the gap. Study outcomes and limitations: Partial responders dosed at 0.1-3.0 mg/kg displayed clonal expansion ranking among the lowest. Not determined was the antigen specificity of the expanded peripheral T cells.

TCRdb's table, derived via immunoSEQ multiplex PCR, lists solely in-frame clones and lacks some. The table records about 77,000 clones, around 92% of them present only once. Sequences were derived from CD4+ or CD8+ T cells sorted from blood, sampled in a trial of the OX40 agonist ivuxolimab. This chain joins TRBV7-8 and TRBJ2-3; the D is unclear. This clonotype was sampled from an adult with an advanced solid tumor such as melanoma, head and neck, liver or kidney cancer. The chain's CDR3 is CASSAARTDTQYF. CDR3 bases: TGTGCCAGCAGCGCAGCTAGAACAGATACGCAGTATTTT.